Listed below are T cell receptor beta chains from one sample, sequenced in a study of blood T cells in healthy people across ages. TCRdb fed the 5' RACE reads into MiXCR, producing one record per CDR3 protein. The profile shows some 890,000 distinct CDR3 sequences, 25% to 30% of them singletons. The sample was also reused in another study, on T cells of mothers and their children.

Sequencing used blood. The receptors stem from a woman aged 40 to 50 in good health. Both conserved end residues are part of each CDR3. A D gene is named only where the DNA matches it firmly. The size field is filled for only some rows; it gives once, few, many or a size class.

j_call | d_call | v_call | clone_size | cdr3_aa | cdr3_nt
TRBJ2-6 | NA | TRBV2 | few | CASSAGARSGANVLTF | TGTGCCAGCAGTGCAGGGGCGCGCTCTGGGGCCAACGTCCTGACTTTC
TRBJ1-2 | NA | TRBV7-8 | few | CASSSGERGYTF | TGTGCCAGCAGCTCAGGGGAGAGGGGCTACACCTTC
TRBJ2-5 | NA | TRBV9 | few | CASSADSRVASGTQYF | TGTGCCAGCAGCGCCGATTCAAGGGTGGCCTCTGGGACCCAGTACTTC
TRBJ2-3 | NA | TRBV5-1 | NA | CASSLDRWTDTQYF | TGCGCCAGCAGCTTGGACAGGTGGACAGATACGCAGTATTTT
TRBJ1-6 | TRBD1 | TRBV4-3 | many | CASSPRQGSDSPLHF | TGCGCCAGCAGCCCCCGACAGGGTTCGGATTCACCCCTCCACTTT
TRBJ2-7 | NA | TRBV7-2 | few | CASTITGNPYEQYF | TGTGCCAGCACCATAACGGGTAACCCCTACGAGCAGTACTTC
TRBJ2-1 | NA | TRBV29-1 | NA | CSVEDGSYEQFF | TGCAGCGTTGAAGACGGCAGCTACGAGCAGTTCTTC
TRBJ2-5 | TRBD1 | TRBV7-2 | few | CASSFSRTGRDEQYF | TGTGCCAGCAGCTTCTCAAGGACAGGCCGCGATGAGCAGTACTTC
TRBJ2-3 | NA | TRBV5-1 | few | CASSLEPSRWGDTQYF | TGCGCCAGCAGCTTGGAGCCTAGCCGCTGGGGGGATACGCAGTATTTT
TRBJ2-7 | NA | TRBV11-2 | NA | CASSLGENYEQYF | TGTGCCAGCAGCTTAGGAGAAAACTACGAGCAGTACTTC
TRBJ1-2 | NA | TRBV5-6 | NA | CASSAVRAALASSCGYTF | TGTGCCAGCAGCGCGGTCCGTGCAGCCCTCGCCTCAAGCTGTGGCTACACCTTC
TRBJ2-7 | TRBD2 | TRBV9 | few | CASSVGGGVSSYEQYF | TGTGCCAGCAGCGTAGGCGGGGGGGTCTCCTCCTACGAGCAGTACTTC
TRBJ2-7 | NA | TRBV7-2 | many | CASSAHGEQYF | TGTGCCAGCAGCGCCCATGGAGAGCAGTACTTC
TRBJ2-4 | NA | TRBV7-2 | NA | CASENTGTPIKQYF | TGTGCCAGCGAAAACACCGGGACTCCAATAAAGCAGTACTTC
TRBJ1-2 | TRBD1 | TRBV2 | NA | CASIDRTGGLNYGYTF | TGTGCCAGCATCGATCGGACAGGGGGATTAAACTATGGCTACACCTTC
TRBJ2-2 | NA | TRBV6-4 | NA | CASSEADTGELFF | TGTGCCAGCAGTGAGGCAGACACCGGGGAGCTGTTTTTT
TRBJ2-5 | TRBD2 | TRBV2 | many | CASSTSGGLQETQYF | TGTGCCAGCAGTACTAGCGGGGGGTTACAAGAGACCCAGTACTTC
TRBJ1-2 | NA | TRBV6-1 | few | CASSESGYYGYTF | TGTGCCAGCAGTGAGTCAGGGTACTATGGCTACACCTTC
TRBJ1-2 | NA | TRBV7-9 | NA | CASSLERGFPRDGYTF | TGTGCCAGCAGCCTAGAGCGGGGTTTCCCCAGGGATGGCTACACCTTC
TRBJ2-1 | TRBD2 | TRBV20-1 | NA | CSATGLAGFNEQFF | TGCAGTGCCACGGGACTAGCGGGGTTCAATGAGCAGTTCTTC
TRBJ1-5 | NA | TRBV24-1 | few | CATSDSKGTLGLVGNQPQHF | TGTGCCACCAGTGATTCTAAAGGGACACTAGGCCTTGTAGGGAATCAGCCCCAGCATTTT
TRBJ2-7 | TRBD1 | TRBV2 | once | CASKPVTGVYEQYF | TGTGCCAGCAAGCCGGTTACAGGGGTTTACGAGCAGTACTTC
TRBJ2-7 | NA | TRBV14 | many | CASSQETDFLRYEQYF | TGTGCCAGCAGCCAAGAAACGGATTTTCTAAGATACGAGCAGTACTTC
TRBJ1-5 | NA | TRBV21-1 | NA | CASSIGQGSFQPQHF | TGTGCCAGCAGCATCGGACAGGGGAGTTTTCAGCCCCAGCATTTT
TRBJ1-2 | TRBD1 | TRBV5-1 | NA | CASSLDGQGAKGYTF | TGCGCCAGCAGCTTGGATGGACAGGGGGCGAAAGGCTACACCTTC
TRBJ1-2 | NA | TRBV20-1 | NA | CSARGRIRHYGYTF | TGCAGTGCTAGAGGGCGGATCAGACACTATGGCTACACCTTC
TRBJ2-4 | TRBD1 | TRBV6-2/TRBV6-3 | many | CASSVKGQGFQYF | TGTGCCAGCAGTGTGAAGGGACAGGGTTTTCAGTACTTC
TRBJ1-1 | NA | TRBV11-1 | NA | CASSFTGGPMNTEAFF | TGTGCCAGCAGCTTTACCGGGGGGCCCATGAACACTGAAGCTTTCTTT
TRBJ2-7 | TRBD2 | TRBV11-1 | many | CASSWTSEDEQYF | TGTGCCAGCAGCTGGACTAGCGAGGACGAGCAGTACTTC
TRBJ2-1 | NA | TRBV11-1 | NA | CASSLEPWTSTQFF | TGTGCCAGCAGCTTAGAGCCCTGGACATCGACCCAGTTCTTC
TRBJ1-2 | TRBD1 | TRBV3-1 | many | CASSVTGDVGYGYTF | TGTGCCAGCAGCGTTACAGGGGACGTCGGCTATGGCTACACCTTC
TRBJ2-7 | TRBD1 | TRBV5-1 | many | CASSPGQITYEQYF | TGCGCCAGCAGCCCGGGACAGATAACCTACGAGCAGTACTTC
TRBJ2-7 | NA | TRBV29-1 | NA | CSVEEGSDYEQYF | TGCAGCGTTGAAGAGGGGTCGGACTACGAGCAGTACTTC
TRBJ1-5 | NA | TRBV7-2 | NA | CASSTLLGPQHF | TGTGCCAGCAGTACCCTATTGGGGCCCCAGCATTTT
TRBJ1-5 | TRBD1 | TRBV2 | few | CASSVRQGAGQPQHF | TGTGCCAGCAGCGTCCGGCAGGGGGCCGGTCAGCCCCAGCATTTT
TRBJ2-1 | TRBD2 | TRBV4-2 | many | CASSQPGLAGGINEQFF | TGTGCCAGCAGCCAGCCGGGACTAGCGGGGGGGATAAATGAGCAGTTCTTC
TRBJ2-7 | NA | TRBV15 | NA | CATSRDSGGPINEQYF | TGTGCCACCAGCAGAGATTCCGGGGGGCCAATCAATGAGCAGTACTTC
TRBJ2-1 | NA | TRBV6-6 | NA | CASIYGPRSNEQFF | TGTGCCAGCATCTATGGCCCTAGGAGCAATGAGCAGTTCTTC
TRBJ2-3 | NA | TRBV7-9 | NA | CASSLDQSITDTQYF | TGTGCCAGCAGCTTAGATCAGTCCATCACAGATACGCAGTATTTT
TRBJ1-4 | NA | TRBV7-9 | few | CASSTPGTLFEKLFF | TGTGCCAGCAGTACACCCGGGACCTTATTCGAAAAACTGTTTTTT
TRBJ2-7 | NA | TRBV5-1 | many | CASSWTLELSYEQYF | TGCGCCAGCAGCTGGACGCTGGAGTTGAGCTACGAGCAGTACTTC
TRBJ1-2 | TRBD1 | TRBV4-3 | few | CASSQDPTGTGTGYTF | TGCGCCAGCAGCCAAGATCCGACCGGGACAGGGACTGGCTACACCTTC
TRBJ2-1 | NA | TRBV20-1 | NA | CSARDGASVHNEQFF | TGCAGTGCTAGAGATGGGGCTAGCGTACACAATGAGCAGTTCTTC
TRBJ2-3 | TRBD1 | TRBV5-1 | NA | CASSLDGQAQATDTQYF | TGCGCCAGCAGCTTGGATGGACAGGCCCAGGCTACAGATACGCAGTATTTT
TRBJ2-7 | NA | TRBV29-1 | many | CSVARDNYEQYF | TGCAGCGTTGCCAGAGATAACTACGAGCAGTACTTC
TRBJ2-7 | NA | TRBV4-1 | NA | CASSQPAGRSSYEQYF | TGCGCCAGCAGCCAACCGGCTGGACGGTCCTCCTACGAGCAGTACTTC
TRBJ2-5 | TRBD2 | TRBV5-1 | NA | CASSLGLAGDVQETQYF | TGCGCCAGCAGCCTCGGACTAGCGGGGGATGTTCAAGAGACCCAGTACTTC
TRBJ2-5 | NA | TRBV29-1 | few | CSVARGPETQYF | TGCAGCGTTGCCCGGGGGCCAGAGACCCAGTACTTC
TRBJ1-2 | TRBD1 | TRBV29-1 | many | CSAGQINYGYTF | TGCAGCGCGGGACAGATAAACTATGGCTACACCTTC
TRBJ1-1 | TRBD1 | TRBV6-1 | NA | CASYRAGGTTEAFF | TGTGCCAGTTACAGGGCAGGGGGCACCACTGAAGCTTTCTTT
TRBJ2-7 | NA | TRBV7-2 | many | CASSLVDGLHEQYF | TGTGCCAGCAGCTTAGTAGATGGCCTCCACGAGCAGTACTTC